One and the same sample provided the 32 T cell receptor beta chains below, sequenced in a study of blood T cell repertoires in COVID-19. Generated by immunoSEQ multiplex PCR, the TCRdb table keeps only in-frame clones and is missing some. The sample yields more than 300,000 clones, just over 85% seen once. Input material: PBMCs or T cells enriched from blood (not recorded which). Every receptor here comes from a woman aged 18-30 years who had recovered from COVID-19.

This clone was seen just once. The chain links TRBV7-9 to TRBJ2-5; the match to TRBD2 covers 8 bases. This CDR3 region has 15 residues. Germline assignment: CDR1 SEHNR and CDR2 FQNEAQ (reference sequence). J lost 2 bases, V lost 1 base, and 3 bases had no gene match. CDR3 amino acids: CASSLEGTRQETQYF. DNA of the CDR3: TGTGCCAGCAGCTTAGAGGGGACTAGGCAAGAGACCCAGTACTTC.

This chain joins TRBV10-3 and TRBJ1-2, with no clear D. The CDR3 sequence is 15 residues long. Trimming shortened V by 2 bases and J by 2 bases, and 12 bases separated the two germline ends. Germline V gives CDR1 ENHRY, CDR2 SYGVKD. The CDR3 protein is CAISEREGVNYGYTF. The DNA for the CDR3 is TGTGCCATCAGTGAGCGGGAGGGCGTCAACTATGGCTACACCTTC.

The V call is TRBV5-6, the J call TRBJ2-1; 8 nucleotides align to TRBD1. J lost 5 bases, V lost 4 bases, and 11 bases had no gene match. The length of the CDR3 is 16 residues. Germline lookup yields CDR1 SGHDT and CDR2 YYEEEE. The CDR3 loop reads CASSIGGTGLHNEQFF. The CDR3 coding sequence is TGTGCCAGCAGCATTGGTGGGACAGGACTACACAATGAGCAGTTCTTC. The whole variable domain, filled in from reference TRBV5-6 and TRBJ2-1, reads DAGVTQSPTHLIKTRGQQVTLRCSPKSGHDTVSWYQQALGQGPQFIFQYYEEEERQRGNFPDRFSGHQFPNYSSELNVNALLLGDSALYLCASSIGGTGLHNEQFFGPGTRLTVL.

This clone was seen once. This rearrangement joins TRBV15 to TRBJ1-1; D ambiguous. This CDR3 has 13 residues. Per germline, CDR1 LNHNV and CDR2 YYDKDF (reference sequence). V was trimmed by 3 bases and J by 1 base, leaving 6 bases between them. The CDR3 sequence is CATSSSGNTEAFF. As DNA, the CDR3 is TGTGCCACCAGCAGTTCAGGGAACACTGAAGCTTTCTTT.

This sequence joins TRBV5-1 and TRBJ2-2; 8 positions match TRBD2. Germline assignment: CDR1 SGHRS and CDR2 YFSETQ. The V and J ends lost 4 bases and 6 bases, in that order; junction bases with no gene match: 8. There are 15 residues in the CDR3. The CDR3 coding sequence is TGCGCCAGCAGCGTAGGGACTAGTGGACCCGGGGAGCTGTTTTTT. It codes for CASSVGTSGPGELFF.

With respect to this clone: Other DNA sequences within the sample encode an identical CDR3. The chain joins TRBV9 to TRBJ1-2, with a tentative D call TRBD1 (6 bases). V was trimmed by 5 bases and J by 5 bases, leaving 13 bases between them. Germline values: CDR1 SGDLS, CDR2 YYNGEE. This CDR3 spans 13 amino acids. Written as DNA, the CDR3 is TGTGCCAGCAGTGTCGCGGGGGCGTATGGCTACACCTTC. It codes for CASSVAGAYGYTF.

This sequence joins TRBV4-1 and TRBJ1-6; D is unresolved. The germline V and J ends were trimmed by 3 bases and 8 bases, with 17 bases remaining between them. Germline V gene sequence: CDR1 MGHRA, CDR2 YSYEKL. The CDR3 has 16 amino acids. CDR3 bases: TGCGCCAGCAGCCAGATACTTCTCCGTCTAGATTCACCCCTCCACTTT. This gives the protein CASSQILLRLDSPLHF.

The chain has TRBV28 and TRBJ1-2; D is ambiguous. The CDR3 is 16 residues long. The germline V gene has CDR1 MDHEN and CDR2 SYDVKM. Trimming cost V 4 bases and J 7 bases, with 22 bases left between them. In DNA, the CDR3 is TGTGCCAGCAGTTCCCTCCCCCTTGGAGCCCGTGGTGGCTACACCTTC. As protein: CASSSLPLGARGGYTF.

The V gene is TRBV6-1, the J gene TRBJ2-2; D is unresolved. V was clipped by 2 bases and J by 0 bases, with 10 bases between them. The germline V gene encodes CDR1 MNHNS and CDR2 SASEGT. This CDR3 contains 16 residues. CDR3 sequence: CASSERFPANTGELFF. DNA for the CDR3: TGTGCCAGCAGTGAACGGTTCCCGGCGAACACCGGGGAGCTGTTTTTT.

DNA for the CDR3: TGTGCCAGCAGTTCCATCGAGGGGGCAGAGACCCAGTACTTC. This codes for CASSSIEGAETQYF. J is TRBJ2-5 and V is TRBV6-5; 7 bases align to TRBD1. Trimming at V came to 4 bases and at J to 4 bases, leaving 6 bases not matched to a gene. The CDR3 runs to 14 residues. Germline assignment: CDR1 MNHEY and CDR2 SVGAGI.

This sequence joins TRBV18 and TRBJ2-5; TRBD1 agrees at 9 bases. The CDR3 has 15 residues. Germline CDR1 and CDR2: KGHSH and LQKENI. The trim removed 3 bases at V and 2 bases at J, leaving 4 bases unmatched. This CDR3 reads CASSPGGTGQETQYF. The DNA of the CDR3 is TGTGCCAGCTCACCCGGGGGGACAGGGCAAGAGACCCAGTACTTC.

J is TRBJ1-2 and V is TRBV19, with 7 bases aligning to TRBD1. Germline CDR1 LNHDA, CDR2 SQIVND (reference sequence). The CDR3 spans 16 residues. Trimming cost V 5 bases and J 0 bases; bases outside gene matches: 9. The CDR3 sequence: CASSPRDRTTNYGYTF. CDR3 nucleotides: TGTGCCAGTAGTCCCAGGGACAGAACTACTAACTATGGCTACACCTTC.

The chain combines TRBV25-1 with TRBJ1-2, with TRBD1 matching 8 bases. The V gene end was trimmed by 6 bases and the J gene end by 4 bases; junction bases not matched to a gene: 4. Germline-derived CDR1 and CDR2 are MGHDK and SYGVNS. CDR3 length: 13 residues. In nucleotides, the CDR3 is TGTGCCAGCAGCGGGACAGGTCCCTATGGCTACACCTTC. Its translation: CASSGTGPYGYTF.

This chain joins TRBV18 and TRBJ2-7; D is uncertain. Germline CDR1 reads KGHSH; CDR2 reads LQKENI. Deletions cut 2 bases from V and 6 bases from J, with 11 bases between. The CDR3 is made up of 13 amino acids. DNA of the CDR3: TGTGCCAGCTCACCAGGAGCCGGCGGCGAGCAGTACTTC. It translates to CASSPGAGGEQYF.

The chain recombines TRBV10-3 with TRBJ1-6; 9 bases match TRBD1. This CDR3 spans 14 amino acids. Trimming removed 6 bases from V and 7 bases from J; junction bases left unmatched: 4. Per germline, CDR1 ENHRY and CDR2 SYGVKD. Here the CDR3 reads CAISTGQGNSPLHF. CDR3 nucleotides: TGTGCCATCAGCACCGGACAGGGGAATTCACCCCTCCACTTT.

The chain has TRBV29-1 and TRBJ1-3; D gene uncertain. This CDR3 region has 11 residues. Per germline, CDR1 SQVTM and CDR2 ANQGSEA. Trimming took 4 bases from V and 8 from J, leaving 9 bases between them. The CDR3 protein is CSVGGWDTIYF. As DNA, the CDR3 is TGCAGCGTTGGAGGTTGGGACACCATATATTTT.

This clone was observed a few times. This chain joins TRBV6-5 and TRBJ1-1; TRBD1 might be the D (6 bases). CDR3 length: 15 amino acids. CDR1 and CDR2 from the germline V gene are MNHEY and SVGAGI. The V end lost 5 bases, the J end lost 3 bases, and 16 bases lay between the germline ends. The CDR3 sequence is CASSKQGLGDTEAFF. CDR3 sequence (DNA): TGTGCCAGCAGTAAACAGGGTCTCGGCGACACTGAAGCTTTCTTT.

The chain employs TRBV11-2 and TRBJ2-7, with 10 bases aligning to TRBD1. V shed 5 bases, J shed 3 bases, and the junction held 7 bases outside the gene matches. The CDR3 consists of 15 residues. Germline CDR1 reads SGHAT; CDR2 reads FQNNGV. The CDR3 DNA reads as TGTGCCAGCAGCCGACCGGGACAGGGGAACTACGAGCAGTACTTC. Residues: CASSRPGQGNYEQYF.

The chain carries TRBV5-1 and TRBJ2-3; D perhaps matches TRBD2 (5 bases). Germline V gives CDR1 SGHRS, CDR2 YFSETQ. The CDR3 covers 15 residues. Trimming stripped 6 bases from V and 0 bases from J, with 14 bases between. The CDR3 reads CASTDPTGSTDTQYF. Here the CDR3 DNA reads TGCGCCAGCACCGACCCCACGGGGAGCACAGATACGCAGTATTTT.

V usage is TRBV2 and J usage is TRBJ2-7; D is unclear. The V end lost 7 bases, the J end lost 1 base, and 11 bases lay between the germline ends. The germline gives CDR1 SNHLY, CDR2 FYNNEI. This CDR3 has 13 amino acids. The CDR3, as DNA: TGTGCCAGCATGGCGGTTAGGTCCTACGAGCAGTACTTC. This codes for CASMAVRSYEQYF.

In its sample, this clone was seen a few times. The same CDR3 can be traced to other DNA sequences in this sample. V gene TRBV2 combines with J gene TRBJ2-7, with TRBD1 matching 8 bases. CDR3 size: 13 residues. Per the germline V gene, CDR1 is SNHLY and CDR2 is FYNNEI. Germline trimming cut 6 bases from V and 4 bases from J; bases unmatched to any gene: 5. In DNA form, the CDR3 reads TGTGCCAGCAGCGTAGGACAGGGATACGAGCAGTACTTC. Translated: CASSVGQGYEQYF.

The chain couples TRBV24-1 to TRBJ1-1; no definite D call. The CDR3 runs 13 residues. Germline loops: CDR1 KGHDR, CDR2 SFDVKD. V lost 3 bases, J lost 7 bases, and 11 bases lay in between. The CDR3 loop is CATSDPTRFEAFF. CDR3 in DNA: TGTGCCACCAGTGATCCGACACGTTTTGAAGCTTTCTTT.

This chain connects TRBV3-1 (or the pseudogene TRBV3-2) to TRBJ1-2; D unresolved. The germline CDR1 and CDR2 sequences are LGHDT and YNNKEL (reference sequence). This CDR3 region has 14 residues. Trimming took 6 bases from V and 0 from J, leaving 11 bases between them. The CDR3: CASSHPGANYGYTF. The CDR3 bases are TGTGCCAGCAGTCATCCCGGAGCTAACTATGGCTACACCTTC.

This clone was observed a handful of times. The J gene is TRBJ1-2, the V gene TRBV5-1, with D possibly being TRBD1 (5 bases). The CDR3 sequence is 15 residues long. Per the germline V gene, CDR1 is SGHRS and CDR2 is YFSETQ. Trimming cost V 0 bases and J 4 bases, with 13 bases left between them. CDR3 nucleotides: TGCGCCAGCAGCTTGGGGGGCGGAGTGAGCTATGGCTACACCTTC. Its translation: CASSLGGGVSYGYTF. The complete variable domain, with remaining parts taken from reference TRBV5-1 and TRBJ1-2, reads KAGVTQTPRYLIKTRGQQVTLSCSPISGHRSVSWYQQTPGQGLQFLFEYFSETQRNKGNFPGRFSGRQFSNSRSEMNVSTLELGDSALYLCASSLGGGVSYGYTFGSGTRLTVV.

The chain combines TRBV2 with TRBJ1-2; perhaps TRBD1 as D (5 bases). This CDR3 is 14 amino acids long. Per the germline V gene, CDR1 is SNHLY and CDR2 is FYNNEI. The germline V and J ends were trimmed by 2 bases and 5 bases, with 12 bases remaining between them. CDR3 nucleotides: TGTGCCAGCAGTGAACAGGGCCCTAGGTATGGCTACACCTTC. Translating it yields CASSEQGPRYGYTF.

J is TRBJ1-1 and V is TRBV2; D unclear. The CDR3 contains 13 residues. V lost 8 bases and J 3 bases, leaving 13 bases between the germline ends. Looked up from germline, CDR1 is SNHLY and CDR2 is FYNNEI. For the CDR3, the DNA is TGTGCCAGCTCCCCGGTGGAGGACACTGAAGCTTTCTTT. Protein sequence: CASSPVEDTEAFF.

V is TRBV6-1 and J is TRBJ1-2, with 8 bases lining up with TRBD1. The length of the CDR3 is 15 residues. V trimming: 2 bases; J trimming: 6 bases; junction bases outside the gene matches: 8. Looked up from germline, CDR1 is MNHNS and CDR2 is SASEGT. The CDR3 DNA follows: TGTGCCAGCAGTGAAAACCCAGGGGGCTTTAATGGCTACACCTTC. This encodes CASSENPGGFNGYTF.

The gene calls are TRBV20-1 and TRBJ2-5, with TRBD2 identical over 7 bases. The V segment lost 3 bases and the J segment 0 bases; nucleotides outside the gene matches: 7. Germline-derived CDR1 and CDR2 are DFQATT and SNEGSKA (reference sequence). The length of the CDR3 is 15 residues. DNA for the CDR3: TGCAGTGCTAGTGAGCTTGCGGGGGACCAAGAGACCCAGTACTTC. Its translation: CSASELAGDQETQYF.

The V and J genes are TRBV28 and TRBJ1-5; 8 nucleotides line up with TRBD1. Per germline, CDR1 MDHEN and CDR2 SYDVKM. Trimming took 4 bases from V and 7 from J; bases not matched to a gene: 18. The CDR3 runs to 18 residues. CDR3 in amino acids: CASSSRRGRRGGGQPQHF. The CDR3 DNA sequence: TGTGCCAGCAGTTCCCGCAGGGGGCGAAGGGGAGGAGGGCAGCCCCAGCATTTT.

The chain combines TRBV5-1 with TRBJ1-1, with D possibly matching TRBD1 (5 bases). CDR3 size: 16 residues. Germline-derived CDR1 and CDR2 are SGHRS and YFSETQ. The V end lost 2 bases, the J end lost 0 bases, and 14 bases lay between the germline ends. CDR3 region: CASSLGAGFMNTEAFF. The DNA of the CDR3 is TGCGCCAGCAGCTTAGGGGCAGGATTCATGAACACTGAAGCTTTCTTT. Based on the CDR3 plus reference TRBV5-1 and TRBJ1-1, the full variable domain is KAGVTQTPRYLIKTRGQQVTLSCSPISGHRSVSWYQQTPGQGLQFLFEYFSETQRNKGNFPGRFSGRQFSNSRSEMNVSTLELGDSALYLCASSLGAGFMNTEAFFGQGTRLTVV.

This chain connects TRBV19 to TRBJ2-3; 10 bases line up with TRBD2. Germline CDR1 LNHDA, CDR2 SQIVND (reference sequence). Trimming removed 5 bases from V and 6 bases from J; junction bases left unmatched: 11. There are 16 residues in the CDR3. CDR3 nucleotides: TGTGCCAGTAGTTCGTTGACTAGCGGGTTAATGGATACGCAGTATTTT. Its protein is CASSSLTSGLMDTQYF.

This sequence joins TRBV30 and TRBJ2-1, with a weak D call TRBD1 (6 bases). The CDR3 spans 13 residues. Trimming cost V 4 bases and J 6 bases, with 13 bases left between them. CDR1 and CDR2 from the germline V gene are GTSNPN and SVGIG (reference sequence). CDR3: CAWNRQAGNEQFF. Written as DNA, the CDR3 is TGTGCCTGGAACCGACAGGCTGGCAATGAGCAGTTCTTC.